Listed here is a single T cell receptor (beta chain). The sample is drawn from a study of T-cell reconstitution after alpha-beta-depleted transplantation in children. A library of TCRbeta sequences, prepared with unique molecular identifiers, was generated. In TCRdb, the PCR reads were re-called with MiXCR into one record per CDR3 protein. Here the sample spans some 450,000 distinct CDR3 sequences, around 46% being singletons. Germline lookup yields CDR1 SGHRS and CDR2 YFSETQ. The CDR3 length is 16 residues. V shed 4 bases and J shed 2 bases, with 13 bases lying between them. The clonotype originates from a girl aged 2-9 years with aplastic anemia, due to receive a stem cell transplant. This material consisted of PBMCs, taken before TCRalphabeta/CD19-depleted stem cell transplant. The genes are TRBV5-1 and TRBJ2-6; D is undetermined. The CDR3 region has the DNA TGCGCCAGCAGCCTGGCCGAGTGGGCTGGGGCCAACGTCCTGACTTTC. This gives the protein CASSLAEWAGANVLTF.